The clone carrying this T cell receptor (beta chain) was detected once. The CDR3 extends over 15 amino acids. Germline CDR1 and CDR2: PRHDT and FYEKMQ (reference sequence). Trimming took off 2 bases at V and 5 bases at J, with 16 bases between the two ends. This entry comes from a study of blood T cell repertoires in COVID-19. Study details: Sites in the United States, Italy and Spain provided acute and convalescent COVID-19 samples.

Those enrolled, adults aged roughly 18 to 89 years, came from around 25 US areas. Clinical history reported by participants formed the basis on which cohorts were assigned. Data came from immunoSEQ multiplex PCR; TCRdb stores just in-frame clones and leaves some out. This sample has approximately 490,000 clones; around 87% occur once, and the top ten carry under 0.75%. Sequencing was performed on PBMCs or T cells enriched from blood (not recorded which). The chain couples TRBV13 to TRBJ2-7, with TRBD1 as a possible D gene (5 bases). This clonotype originated in a woman aged 18-30 years who had recovered from COVID-19. The CDR3 protein is CASSLRGYERDEQYF. The DNA of the CDR3 is TGTGCCAGCAGCTTAAGGGGCTACGAAAGGGACGAGCAGTACTTC. The full variable domain, in which reference TRBV13 and TRBJ2-7 provide the parts outside the CDR3, is AAGVIQSPRHLIKEKRETATLKCYPIPRHDTVYWYQQGPGQDPQFLISFYEKMQSDKGSIPDRFSAQQFSDYHSELNMSSLELGDSALYFCASSLRGYERDEQYFGPGTRLTVT.